These 32 T cell receptor beta chains were all obtained from the same sample, sequenced in a study of blood T cell repertoires in COVID-19 (dated by TCRdb to about 2020). Libraries were prepared through the immunoSEQ multiplex PCR assay. TCRdb stores this immuneACCESS table with in-frame sequences only. Part of the clones is absent; in the studies checked, under half of the shortfall reflects unresolved V genes, and no reason is known for the rest. The sample table contains about 330,000 clones; only one count was recorded for over 75% of them. Under 1.3% of the sample lies in the top ten. Sequencing was performed on PBMCs or T cells enriched from blood (not recorded which). The receptor source for this set is a woman in her twenties or thirties who had recovered from COVID-19.

In regard to this clone: This same CDR3 is encoded by further DNA sequences in the sample. The V call is TRBV2, the J call TRBJ1-2, with TRBD1 identical over 8 bases. Germline V gene data show CDR1 as SNHLY and CDR2 as FYNNEI. The V gene end was trimmed by 3 bases and the J gene end by 7 bases; junction bases not matched to a gene: 4. The length of the CDR3 is 13 residues. Written as DNA, the CDR3 is TGTGCCAGCAGTGAGGACAGGGACAGTGGCTACACCTTC. The encoded protein is CASSEDRDSGYTF.

The rearrangement uses TRBV20-1 and TRBJ2-7; D remains ambiguous. V was pared by 0 bases and J by 5 bases, with 2 bases between. The germline V gene encodes CDR1 DFQATT and CDR2 SNEGSKA (reference sequence). This CDR3 spans 10 amino acids. The CDR3 loop is CSARDNEQYF. In DNA, the CDR3 is TGCAGTGCTAGAGATAACGAGCAGTACTTC.

The gene calls are TRBV5-1 and TRBJ2-5; D remains ambiguous. CDR3 length: 13 amino acids. Germline V gives CDR1 SGHRS, CDR2 YFSETQ. Trimming shortened V by 3 bases and J by 1 base, and 7 bases separated the two germline ends. The CDR3, as DNA: TGCGCCAGCAGCTCGAGCCCCCAAGAGACCCAGTACTTC. Protein sequence: CASSSSPQETQYF.

In its sample, this clone was seen once. This chain links TRBV9 with TRBJ2-1; D unclear. The V gene lost 3 bases and the J gene lost 1 base, with 8 bases spanning the gap. Germline CDR1 and CDR2: SGDLS and YYNGEE. The CDR3 length is 14 residues. In DNA form, the CDR3 reads TGTGCCAGCAGCGCCGACACTTCCTACAATGAGCAGTTCTTC. This gives the protein CASSADTSYNEQFF.

The V and J genes are TRBV5-1 and TRBJ2-2, with 9 bases that match TRBD1. This CDR3 is built from 15 residues. V shed 4 bases, J shed 2 bases, and the junction held 3 bases outside the gene matches. Per the germline V gene, CDR1 is SGHRS and CDR2 is YFSETQ. CDR3 nucleotides: TGCGCCAGCAGCCCGGACAGGGGAAACACCGGGGAGCTGTTTTTT. It codes for CASSPDRGNTGELFF.

This chain links TRBV30 with TRBJ1-2, with TRBD1 matching 7 bases. The J segment lost 8 bases and the V segment lost 7 bases, leaving 13 bases of the junction unmatched. Germline V gene sequence: CDR1 GTSNPN, CDR2 SVGIG (reference sequence). This CDR3 comprises 13 residues. The CDR3 nucleotides read TGTGCCTCTCCCGATCGACAGGGCAAAGGCTACACCTTC. The encoded protein is CASPDRQGKGYTF.

The chain employs TRBV23-1 and TRBJ2-5; a possible D gene is TRBD2 (6 bases). TRBV23-1 is marked as an open reading frame, function uncertain. V was shortened by 3 bases and J by 2 bases, with 16 bases between the two germline ends. This CDR3 contains 16 residues. CDR3 sequence (DNA): TGCGCCAGCAGTCACCCCCCCGGGGGTTGGCAAGAGACCCAGTACTTC. This encodes CASSHPPGGWQETQYF.

This rearrangement joins TRBV6-2 or TRBV6-3 to TRBJ2-7; 10 bases match TRBD2. This CDR3 is 15 amino acids long. The J segment lost 4 bases and the V segment lost 0 bases, leaving 3 bases of the junction unmatched. Germline-derived CDR1 and CDR2 are MNHEY and SVGEGT. CDR3 in amino acids: CASSYSPSGGYEQYF. DNA of the CDR3: TGTGCCAGCAGTTACTCTCCTAGCGGGGGATACGAGCAGTACTTC.

A remark on this clone: Relative to the germline gene, one junction end is altered; a read error may explain this. The J gene is TRBJ2-5, the V gene TRBV5-4, with no clear D. CDR3 length: 14 amino acids. Germline loops: CDR1 SGHNT, CDR2 YYREEE (reference sequence). The CDR3 nucleotides read TGTGCCAGCACCTTGGGAACAGCTCAAGAGACCCAGTACTTC. Translated, it gives CASTLGTAQETQYF.

The chain links TRBV30 to TRBJ1-2; D possibly corresponds to TRBD1 (5 bases). The CDR3 extends over 14 amino acids. Between the trimmed V and J ends, which lost 4 bases and 4 bases, there was a span of 16 bases. The germline V gene encodes CDR1 GTSNPN and CDR2 SVGIG (reference sequence). CDR3 loop: CAWTRQSSVYGYTF. Written as DNA, the CDR3 is TGTGCCTGGACGAGACAGAGCTCCGTCTATGGCTACACCTTC.

The chain links TRBV3-1 (or the pseudogene TRBV3-2) to TRBJ1-1, with D perhaps TRBD1 (5 bases). Germline loops: CDR1 LGHDT, CDR2 YNNKEL (reference sequence). There are 13 residues in the CDR3. V lost 8 bases, J lost 0 bases, and 10 bases lay in between. This CDR3 reads CASRQTMNTEAFF. CDR3 in DNA: TGTGCCAGCCGACAGACAATGAACACTGAAGCTTTCTTT.

This rearrangement joins TRBV5-6 to TRBJ2-5; 12 bases line up with TRBD1. Germline V gives CDR1 SGHDT, CDR2 YYEEEE. Trimming took 3 bases from V and 5 from J; bases not matched to a gene: 2. The CDR3 has 14 residues. CDR3 protein: CASSWDRGLETQYF. The DNA of the CDR3 is TGTGCCAGCAGCTGGGACAGGGGGCTGGAGACCCAGTACTTC. The whole variable domain, filled in from reference TRBV5-6 and TRBJ2-5, reads DAGVTQSPTHLIKTRGQQVTLRCSPKSGHDTVSWYQQALGQGPQFIFQYYEEEERQRGNFPDRFSGHQFPNYSSELNVNALLLGDSALYLCASSWDRGLETQYFGPGTRLLVL.

The V call is TRBV7-9, the J call TRBJ2-2, with D possibly being TRBD2 (6 bases). Per germline, CDR1 SEHNR and CDR2 FQNEAQ (reference sequence). There are 16 residues in the CDR3. Trimming removed 3 bases from V and 7 bases from J, with 18 bases in between. This chain's CDR3 is CASSFPFGGTLGELFF. CDR3 nucleotide sequence: TGTGCCAGCAGCTTCCCATTCGGGGGAACTCTCGGGGAGCTGTTTTTT. The variable domain in full, with the rest retrieved from reference TRBV7-9 and TRBJ2-2, is DTGVSQNPRHKITKRGQNVTFRCDPISEHNRLYWYRQTLGQGPEFLTYFQNEAQLEKSRLLSDRFSAERPKGSFSTLEIQRTEQGDSAMYLCASSFPFGGTLGELFFGEGSRLTVL.

The gene calls are TRBV25-1 and TRBJ2-3; a weak D match, TRBD1 (6 bases). Germline assignment: CDR1 MGHDK and CDR2 SYGVNS. CDR3 size: 16 residues. Trimming removed 0 bases at V and 0 bases at J, with 10 bases between. In nucleotides, the CDR3 is TGTGCCAGCAGTGAATACACAGGGCCTAGCACAGATACGCAGTATTTT. Amino acid sequence: CASSEYTGPSTDTQYF.

This clone came up once. The genes are TRBV7-2 and TRBJ2-7; TRBD1 is a possible D gene (5 bases). Trimming left V 1 base short and J 2 bases short, with 9 bases between. The CDR3 runs 14 residues. Looked up from germline, CDR1 is SGHTA and CDR2 is FQGNSA. The DNA for the CDR3 is TGTGCCAGCAGCTTAGGACAGCAAGCCTACGAGCAGTACTTC. Translating gives CASSLGQQAYEQYF. Based on the CDR3 plus reference TRBV7-2 and TRBJ2-7, the full variable domain is GAGVSQSPSNKVTEKGKDVELRCDPISGHTALYWYRQSLGQGLEFLIYFQGNSAPDKSGLPSDRFSAERTGGSVSTLTIQRTQQEDSAVYLCASSLGQQAYEQYFGPGTRLTVT.

The V gene is TRBV4-3, the J gene TRBJ1-2; a possible D gene is TRBD1 (6 bases). CDR1 is LGHNA, CDR2 YSLEER, per germline. The CDR3 has 13 amino acids. V lost 5 bases and J lost 4, with 11 bases in between. CDR3 coding DNA: TGCGCCAGCAGCTTCGGACAGCGCTATGGCTACACCTTC. This translates into CASSFGQRYGYTF.

The CDR3 coding sequence is TGTGCCAGCAGCTTAGAAGGCGCGGGGGGGCCTTATACGCAGTATTTT. Translating it yields CASSLEGAGGPYTQYF. The rearrangement links TRBV7-9 to TRBJ2-3; 9 nucleotides align to TRBD2. This CDR3 comprises 16 residues. CDR1 and CDR2 from the germline V gene are SEHNR and FQNEAQ (reference sequence). The V and J ends lost 1 base and 7 bases, in that order; junction bases with no gene match: 9.

The chain couples TRBV28 to TRBJ2-4; maybe TRBD1 (5 bases). Per the germline V gene, CDR1 is MDHEN and CDR2 is SYDVKM. This CDR3 has 16 amino acids. V was pared by 3 bases and J by 0 bases, with 12 bases between. CDR3 residues: CASSFQGNLAKNIQYF. For the CDR3, the DNA is TGTGCCAGCAGTTTTCAGGGAAATCTAGCCAAAAACATTCAGTACTTC.

The chain couples TRBV5-5 to TRBJ1-2; a possible D gene is TRBD1 (5 bases). The germline V gene has CDR1 SGHKS and CDR2 YYEKEE (reference sequence). The CDR3 length is 16 residues. V was cut by 0 bases and J by 0 bases, with 12 bases left in between. The CDR3 DNA reads as TGTGCCAGCAGCTTGGGGGGGGGACCCTCTAACTATGGCTACACCTTC. Translating it yields CASSLGGGPSNYGYTF.

This chain uses TRBV28 with TRBJ2-2; TRBD2 is a possible D gene (6 bases). CDR3 length: 13 residues. Germline V gives CDR1 MDHEN, CDR2 SYDVKM. V lost 6 bases and J lost 1, with 6 bases in between. CDR3 bases: TGTGCCAGCAGCGGGGGGAACACCGGGGAGCTGTTTTTT. Its protein product is CASSGGNTGELFF.

Comment on this clone: The same CDR3 is also encoded by other DNA sequences in this sample. The V call is TRBV5-1, the J call TRBJ1-4; TRBD1 aligns across 7 bases. Germline-derived CDR1 and CDR2 are SGHRS and YFSETQ. V shed 0 bases, J shed 8 bases, and the junction held 4 bases outside the gene matches. The CDR3 is made up of 14 amino acids. The CDR3 sequence is CASSLEQGGEKLFF. The DNA of the CDR3 is TGCGCCAGCAGCTTGGAGCAGGGGGGCGAAAAACTGTTTTTT.

This clone was recorded once. The rearrangement links TRBV28 to TRBJ1-4; TRBD1 agrees at 7 bases. V lost 2 bases and J lost 11; bases outside the gene matches: 8. This CDR3 is built from 14 residues. CDR1 and CDR2 (germline): MDHEN, SYDVKM. The CDR3 spells CASSLPTGEVKLFF. The CDR3 DNA reads as TGTGCCAGCAGTTTACCCACAGGGGAGGTGAAACTGTTTTTT.

The chain links TRBV2 to TRBJ1-6, with D unclear. V dropped 7 bases and J dropped 0 bases, with 13 bases sitting between them. The CDR3 consists of 16 residues. The germline gives CDR1 SNHLY, CDR2 FYNNEI. CDR3 sequence reads: CASTESLSSYNSPLHF. CDR3 nucleotide sequence: TGTGCCAGCACGGAGAGTCTAAGCTCCTATAATTCACCCCTCCACTTT.

This rearrangement joins TRBV9 to TRBJ2-3, with 9 bases fitting TRBD2. V lost 0 bases to trimming and J lost 6 bases; unmatched junction nucleotides: 5. CDR1 and CDR2 (germline): SGDLS, YYNGEE. CDR3 length equals 15 residues. DNA of the CDR3: TGTGCCAGCAGCGTAGCGGCTAGCGGGGTGGATACGCAGTATTTT. It translates to CASSVAASGVDTQYF.

The chain uses TRBV30 and TRBJ2-5, with TRBD1 matching over 9 bases. V was clipped by 3 bases and J by 4 bases; unmatched bases: 15. Germline V gene sequence: CDR1 GTSNPN, CDR2 SVGIG (reference sequence). This CDR3 spans 17 amino acids. CDR3 coding DNA: TGTGCCTGGAGCAAGGGACAGGGACGCGTTTTAGGAGAGACCCAGTACTTC. Translation gives CAWSKGQGRVLGETQYF.

The chain links TRBV28 to TRBJ1-1; no definite D call. Germline V CDR1 and CDR2: MDHEN, SYDVKM. The CDR3 is 15 amino acids. Trimming took off 10 bases at V and 2 bases at J, with 20 bases between the two ends. The CDR3 spells CATIGKSLGNTEAFF. For the CDR3, the DNA is TGTGCCACAATCGGTAAGAGCCTAGGCAACACTGAAGCTTTCTTT.

This chain joins TRBV2 and TRBJ2-5; 8 bases fit TRBD2. The CDR3 has 16 amino acids. Unmatched junction bases numbered 4, after V lost 0 bases and J lost 1 base. The germline V gene encodes CDR1 SNHLY and CDR2 FYNNEI. The CDR3 loop is CASSEARSGGQETQYF. The CDR3 nucleotides are TGTGCCAGCAGTGAAGCCAGGAGCGGGGGCCAAGAGACCCAGTACTTC.

V usage is TRBV30 and J usage is TRBJ1-1, with D perhaps matching TRBD1 (5 bases). The CDR3 has 14 amino acids. V lost 5 bases and J lost 4, with 17 bases in between. CDR1 is GTSNPN, CDR2 SVGIG, per germline (reference sequence). The CDR3 is CAWGYSSRATEAFF. CDR3 nucleotides: TGTGCCTGGGGTTACAGCAGCAGGGCCACTGAAGCTTTCTTT. Filled out from reference TRBV30 and TRBJ1-1, the complete variable domain reads SQTIHQWPATLVQPVGSPLSLECTVEGTSNPNLYWYRQAAGRGLQLLFYSVGIGQISSEVPQNLSASRPQDRQFILSSKKLLLSDSGFYLCAWGYSSRATEAFFGQGTRLTVV.

V is TRBV5-8 and J is TRBJ2-7, with 12 nucleotides matching TRBD1. Trimming took 0 bases from V and 6 from J; bases not matched to a gene: 4. Germline CDR1 SGHTS, CDR2 YDEGEE. The CDR3 runs to 15 residues. CDR3 DNA: TGTGCCAGCAGCTTGGCCGGGACAGGGGGCAGCGAGCAGTACTTC. This sequence encodes CASSLAGTGGSEQYF.

The V call is TRBV24-1, the J call TRBJ2-1; the match to TRBD2 covers 8 bases. Per germline, CDR1 KGHDR and CDR2 SFDVKD. This CDR3 is built from 16 residues. With 5 bases clipped from V and 2 bases from J, the junction kept 7 bases outside the gene matches. This CDR3 is CATSAPGLGAYNEQFF. In DNA, the CDR3 is TGTGCCACCAGTGCCCCGGGACTAGGGGCCTACAATGAGCAGTTCTTC.

The J gene is TRBJ1-5, the V gene TRBV7-2; TRBD1 is a possible D gene (5 bases). Germline loops: CDR1 SGHTA, CDR2 FQGNSA. The CDR3 spans 13 residues. Trimming removed 3 bases from V and 3 bases from J, with 6 bases in between. The CDR3 sequence: CASSLDTNQPQHF. The CDR3 nucleotides read TGTGCCAGCAGCTTGGACACCAATCAGCCCCAGCATTTT.

CDR3 sequence reads: CASSVGGYSNQPQHF. In DNA, the CDR3 is TGTGCCAGCAGCGTAGGAGGGTATAGCAATCAGCCCCAGCATTTT. V gene TRBV7-9 combines with J gene TRBJ1-5; D gene unclear. Germline values: CDR1 SEHNR, CDR2 FQNEAQ (reference sequence). V lost 5 bases and J lost 0, with 11 bases in between. This CDR3 is 15 amino acids long.